The 9 T cell receptor beta chains given below trace back to one sample, sequenced in a study of cytomegalovirus exposure and HLA in healthy donors. Method: immunoSEQ multiplex PCR; TCRdb's copy keeps in-frame clones and lacks some. The sample records around 160,000 clones, 85% to 90% being singletons. What was sequenced was PBMCs. Receptors originate from a man between 18 and 35 years old in good health and CMV-seronegative.

This clone has only one observation. The chain links TRBV6-1 to TRBJ1-4; no clear D gene. This CDR3 contains 11 residues. CDR1 is MNHNS, CDR2 SASEGT, per germline. V was cut by 3 bases and J by 7 bases, with 3 bases left in between. CDR3 loop: CASSEAEKLFF. DNA for the CDR3: TGTGCCAGCAGTGAGGCTGAAAAACTGTTTTTT.

The sample holds one count of this clone. The rearrangement joins TRBV6-1 to TRBJ1-4; D is possibly TRBD1 (6 bases). Germline CDR1 and CDR2: MNHNS and SASEGT. The CDR3 contains 14 residues. Trimming took off 10 bases at V and 8 bases at J, with 20 bases between the two ends. The CDR3: CATSKQGGDEKLFF. In nucleotides, the CDR3 is TGTGCCACCTCAAAACAGGGTGGGGACGAAAAACTGTTTTTT.

The rearrangement uses TRBV6-1 and TRBJ2-5, with TRBD1 matching over 7 bases. Germline loops: CDR1 MNHNS, CDR2 SASEGT. V lost 8 bases and J lost 3; bases outside the gene matches: 9. The CDR3 consists of 14 residues. The CDR3 sequence is CASPVDRAEETQYF. The CDR3 DNA sequence: TGTGCCAGCCCCGTCGACAGGGCTGAAGAGACCCAGTACTTC.

This clone was counted a single time. This chain connects TRBV28 to TRBJ1-1; no clear D gene. V was cut by 6 bases and J by 2 bases, with 10 bases left in between. Germline V gene data show CDR1 as MDHEN and CDR2 as SYDVKM. The CDR3 sequence is 13 residues long. CDR3 region: CASRAGHNTEAFF. For the CDR3, the DNA is TGTGCCAGCAGAGCGGGCCATAACACTGAAGCTTTCTTT.

The rearrangement uses TRBV27 and TRBJ2-5; weak D call: TRBD2 (5 bases). The CDR3 loop spans 13 amino acids. Germline values: CDR1 MNHEY, CDR2 SMNVEV (reference sequence). V shed 6 bases and J shed 1 base, with 9 bases lying between them. CDR3 residues: CASRGESQETQYF. The CDR3 DNA is TGTGCCAGCAGGGGAGAATCCCAAGAGACCCAGTACTTC.

The chain carries TRBV5-6 and TRBJ1-1, with D possibly matching TRBD1 (6 bases). Germline loops: CDR1 SGHDT, CDR2 YYEEEE. CDR3 length: 14 residues. V shed 5 bases and J shed 0 bases, with 11 bases lying between them. CDR3 DNA sequence: TGTGCCAGCAGTTGGGGGCTGATGAACACTGAAGCTTTCTTT. Protein product: CASSWGLMNTEAFF.

The chain is built from TRBV5-6 and TRBJ1-2, with TRBD1 matching 9 bases. V was pared by 4 bases and J by 6 bases, with 10 bases of the junction left unmatched. CDR1 is SGHDT and CDR2 is YYEEEE in the germline V gene. The CDR3 length is 15 residues. DNA of the CDR3: TGTGCCAGCAGCCCGACAACAGGGGGCTGGGATGGCTACACCTTC. It encodes CASSPTTGGWDGYTF.

The rearrangement joins TRBV10-2 to TRBJ1-2, with unresolved D. The CDR3 runs 11 residues. The ends were cut back, 2 bases at V and 8 bases at J, with 6 bases in the middle. Germline CDR1 is WSHSY and CDR2 is SAAADI. The CDR3 DNA reads TGCGCCAGCAGTGAGGACATCGGCTACACCTTC. Amino acid sequence: CASSEDIGYTF.

The chain carries TRBV2 and TRBJ2-5; 11 nucleotides align to TRBD2. Germline V gene sequence: CDR1 SNHLY, CDR2 FYNNEI. The V segment lost 6 bases and the J segment 5 bases; nucleotides outside the gene matches: 5. The length of the CDR3 is 14 residues. The CDR3: CASRGLAGLETQYF. The DNA of the CDR3 is TGTGCCAGCAGAGGACTAGCGGGTTTGGAGACCCAGTACTTC.